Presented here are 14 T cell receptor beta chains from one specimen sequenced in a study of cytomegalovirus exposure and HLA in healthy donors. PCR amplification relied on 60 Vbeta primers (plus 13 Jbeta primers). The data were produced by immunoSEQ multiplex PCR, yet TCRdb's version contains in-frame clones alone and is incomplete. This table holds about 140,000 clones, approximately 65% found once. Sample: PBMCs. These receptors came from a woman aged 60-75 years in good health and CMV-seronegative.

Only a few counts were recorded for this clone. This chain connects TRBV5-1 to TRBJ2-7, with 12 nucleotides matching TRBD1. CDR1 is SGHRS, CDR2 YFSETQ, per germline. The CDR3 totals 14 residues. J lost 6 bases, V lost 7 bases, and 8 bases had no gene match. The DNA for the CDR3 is TGCGCCAGCGCCTTCGGGACAGGGGGCTTCGAGCAGTACTTC. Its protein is CASAFGTGGFEQYF.

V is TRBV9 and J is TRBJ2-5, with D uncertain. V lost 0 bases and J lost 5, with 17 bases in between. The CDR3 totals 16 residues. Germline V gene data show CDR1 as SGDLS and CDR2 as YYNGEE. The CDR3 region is CASSVEAVVGSETQYF. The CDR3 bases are TGTGCCAGCAGCGTAGAGGCGGTCGTAGGATCGGAGACCCAGTACTTC.

DNA of the CDR3: TGTGCCAGCTCATTCGGTCGGGAGACCCAGTACTTC. Its protein product is CASSFGRETQYF. The V call is TRBV14, the J call TRBJ2-5; no clear D. Per germline, CDR1 SGHDN and CDR2 FVKESK. The CDR3 sequence is 12 residues long. V was cut by 8 bases and J by 5 bases, with 12 bases left in between.

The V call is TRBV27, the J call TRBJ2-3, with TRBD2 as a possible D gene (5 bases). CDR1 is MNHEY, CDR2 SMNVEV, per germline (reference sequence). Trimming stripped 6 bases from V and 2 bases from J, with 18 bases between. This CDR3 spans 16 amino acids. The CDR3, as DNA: TGTGCCAGCAGACGAGCCCCCGGGGTCCTCACAGATACGCAGTATTTT. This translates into CASRRAPGVLTDTQYF.

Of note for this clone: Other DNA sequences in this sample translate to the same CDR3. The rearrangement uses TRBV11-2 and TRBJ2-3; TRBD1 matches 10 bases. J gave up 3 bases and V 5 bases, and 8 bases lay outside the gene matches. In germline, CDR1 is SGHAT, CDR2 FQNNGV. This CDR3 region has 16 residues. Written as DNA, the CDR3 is TGTGCCAGCAGCCCCCGGACAGGGGGGAGGACAGATACGCAGTATTTT. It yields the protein CASSPRTGGRTDTQYF.

The CDR3 protein is CASSPRGLAGANEQFF. The CDR3 nucleotides read TGTGCCAGCTCACCTCGGGGACTAGCGGGCGCCAATGAGCAGTTCTTC. The chain recombines TRBV18 with TRBJ2-1; TRBD2 aligns across 12 bases. This CDR3 is 16 amino acids long. CDR1 and CDR2 from the germline V gene are KGHSH and LQKENI. After removal of 3 bases from V and 6 bases from J, the junction contained 6 bases not matched to a gene.

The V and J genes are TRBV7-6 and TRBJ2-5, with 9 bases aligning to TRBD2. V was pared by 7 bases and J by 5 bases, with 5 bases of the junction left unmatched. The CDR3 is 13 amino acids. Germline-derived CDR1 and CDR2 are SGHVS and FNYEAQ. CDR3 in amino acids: CASKRGAGETQYF. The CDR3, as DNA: TGTGCCAGCAAGCGGGGGGCAGGGGAGACCCAGTACTTC. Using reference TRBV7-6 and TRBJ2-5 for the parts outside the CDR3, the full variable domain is GAGVSQSPRYKVTKRGQDVALRCDPISGHVSLYWYRQALGQGPEFLTYFNYEAQQDKSGLPNDRFSAERPEGSISTLTIQRTEQRDSAMYRCASKRGAGETQYFGPGTRLLVL.

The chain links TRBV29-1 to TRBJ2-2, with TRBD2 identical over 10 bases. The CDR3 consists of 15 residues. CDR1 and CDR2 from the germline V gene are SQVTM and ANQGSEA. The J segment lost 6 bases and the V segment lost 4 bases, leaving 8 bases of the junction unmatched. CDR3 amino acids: CSVGASGSFSGELFF. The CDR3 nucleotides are TGCAGCGTTGGGGCTAGCGGGAGTTTCTCCGGGGAGCTGTTTTTT.

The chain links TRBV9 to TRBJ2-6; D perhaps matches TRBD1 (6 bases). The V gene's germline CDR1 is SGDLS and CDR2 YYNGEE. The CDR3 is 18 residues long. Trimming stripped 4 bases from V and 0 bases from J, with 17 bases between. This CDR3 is CASSPRDRTASGANVLTF. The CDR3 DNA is TGTGCCAGCAGCCCTCGTGACAGGACCGCCTCTGGGGCCAACGTCCTGACTTTC.

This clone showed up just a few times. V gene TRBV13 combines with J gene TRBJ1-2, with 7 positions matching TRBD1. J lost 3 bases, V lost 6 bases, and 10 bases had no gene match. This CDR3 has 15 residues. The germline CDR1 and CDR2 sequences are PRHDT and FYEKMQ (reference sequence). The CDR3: CASSYSRGLYYGYTF. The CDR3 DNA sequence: TGTGCCAGCAGTTACTCCAGGGGGTTGTACTATGGCTACACCTTC. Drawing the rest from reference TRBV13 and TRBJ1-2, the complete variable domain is AAGVIQSPRHLIKEKRETATLKCYPIPRHDTVYWYQQGPGQDPQFLISFYEKMQSDKGSIPDRFSAQQFSDYHSELNMSSLELGDSALYFCASSYSRGLYYGYTFGSGTRLTVV.

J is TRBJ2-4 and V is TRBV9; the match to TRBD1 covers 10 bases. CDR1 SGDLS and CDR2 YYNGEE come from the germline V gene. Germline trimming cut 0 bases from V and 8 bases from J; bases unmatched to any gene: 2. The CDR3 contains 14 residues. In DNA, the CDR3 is TGTGCCAGCAGCGTAGGGGACAGGGGAGACATTCAGTACTTC. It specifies CASSVGDRGDIQYF.

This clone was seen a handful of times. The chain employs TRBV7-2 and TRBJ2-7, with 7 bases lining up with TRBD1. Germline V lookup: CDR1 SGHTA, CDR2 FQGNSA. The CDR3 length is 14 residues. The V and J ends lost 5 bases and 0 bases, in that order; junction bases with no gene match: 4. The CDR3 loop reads CASSRDSSSYEQYF. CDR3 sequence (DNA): TGTGCCAGCAGCCGGGACAGTAGCTCCTACGAGCAGTACTTC.

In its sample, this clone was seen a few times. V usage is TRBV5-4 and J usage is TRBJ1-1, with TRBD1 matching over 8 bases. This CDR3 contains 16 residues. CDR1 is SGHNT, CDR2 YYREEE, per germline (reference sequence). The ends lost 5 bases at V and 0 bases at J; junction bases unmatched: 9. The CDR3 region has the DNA TGTGCCAGCAGGGTTGCAGGGGGCGGTATGAACACTGAAGCTTTCTTT. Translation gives CASRVAGGGMNTEAFF.

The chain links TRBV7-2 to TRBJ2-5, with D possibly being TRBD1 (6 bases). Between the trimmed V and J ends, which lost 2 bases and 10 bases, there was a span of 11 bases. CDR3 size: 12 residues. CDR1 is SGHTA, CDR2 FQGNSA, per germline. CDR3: CASSLLGAIQYF. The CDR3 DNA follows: TGTGCCAGCAGCTTACTGGGGGCGATCCAGTACTTC.